The present T cell receptor beta chain was sequenced within a study of T cells in Graves' hyperthyroidism and ophthalmopathy (dated by TCRdb to the late 2010s). As for the study more broadly: Peripheral blood was collected at initial diagnosis, before any treatment. A discovery cohort of about a hundred patients, about 40 with Graves' ophthalmopathy and about 58 with stable Graves' hyperthyroidism, was used to find distinguishing TCR V-J signatures. An independent validation cohort of 18 to 20 hyperthyroidism patients and over 15 patients who later progressed to ophthalmopathy tested prospective prediction of ophthalmopathy. Once sampling was done, hyperthyroidism patients were given methimazole at a starting dose of 30 mg daily, whereas ophthalmopathy patients were given high-dose intravenous methylprednisolone. In several Graves' hyperthyroidism patients, the study also compared T-cell repertoires from thyroid tissue with T-cell repertoires from blood. TCR Vbeta CDR3 sequencing of around 130 peripheral blood samples (roughly 43 ophthalmopathy, about 80 hyperthyroidism and roughly 17 progressor patients) is reported in the paper. For training and testing, the 100 or so patients in the discovery cohort were randomly divided in a 7:3 ratio. Broader findings and caveats from the paper: In validation, progression to ophthalmopathy was predicted by the model with approximately 67% sensitivity and 72.22% specificity, a median of around 5.9 months before onset. In cross-validation, a model built on a 13 V-J signature told ophthalmopathy apart from stable hyperthyroidism with roughly 87% sensitivity and roughly 81% specificity, and in testing the same model reached 80%/75%. Sample size was not statistically predetermined, and investigators were not blinded to group allocation. Blood samples also contained most of the expanded thyroid clonotypes (frequency above 0.001), which suggests that blood repertoires may reflect thyroid immune responses.

V is reduced by 3 bases and J by 0 bases, leaving a spacing of 9 bases between them. Looking up the germline V gene (reference sequence) yields CDR1 MNHEY and CDR2 SMNVEV. The CDR3 sequence holds 14 residues, the cysteine and phenylalanine included. Only the CDR3 DNA stays, 42 bases, in frame from base 1. This clonotype was found many times. Its antigen remains undetermined. No quality values exist for individual bases; no much larger clone is one base distant. TCR beta CDR3 regions were amplified from RNA transcripts. The first round of RT-PCR for the TCR CDR3 was performed with the HTBI primer set and the Qiagen OneStep RT-PCR kit. Libraries were constructed in a second round of multiplex PCR, after which size selection and purification were carried out. Libraries were sequenced paired-end with 100 bp reads on an Illumina HiSeq2000. The study's processing was this. SOAPnuke was used to process the raw data, removing reads that contained adapters or uncalled bases, had a mean Phred below 15, or lacked an exact match to the constant primer or identifier. High-quality paired reads were merged with COPE v1.2.5, and unique nucleotide sequences were defined as clonotypes. MiTCR v1.1 was used to align clonotypes to the IMGT TRBV, TRBD and TRBJ reference segments. The analysis included only V-J combinations with a frequency above 0.0001, which together covered around 99% of the repertoires. A TCS score was defined as the ratio of F50 (clonal expansion) to E x V (chaos), with BLOSUM62-based TCRdist applied between CDR3 peptides within each V-J. Welch's t-statistics and random forest reduced fewer than 550 V-J features to 13, which were used in a naive Bayes classifier (R e1071). TCRdb applied fastp at Q25 and MiXCR to the public reads, then kept only in-frame beta chains. A single entry per CDR3 protein holds the most common genes and DNA from its merged rows. TCRdb's processing, not the study's, gives the V and J calls here. A total of 500,000 to 650,000 distinct CDR3 sequences appear in this sample, about 15% of them only once. The ten largest clones add up to approximately 14% of the sample.

A patient counted as having stable Graves' hyperthyroidism if no progression to ophthalmopathy occurred over 18 months of follow-up. Hyperthyroidism patients were aged 18 to 65 years and newly diagnosed, with disease duration of less than 2 months. Patients with uncontrolled infections, other autoimmune diseases, pregnancy or lactation were excluded. Clinical symptoms, serum thyroxine and TRAb, thyroid ultrasound, and orbital computed tomography formed the basis for the diagnoses. PBMCs were separated from under 12 ml of fresh peripheral blood using Ficoll-Paque density gradient centrifugation. Total RNA was extracted using Trizol reagent, and RNA quality was assessed on an Agilent 2100 Bioanalyzer.

The sequence was collected from a woman aged 40 to 50 with Graves' hyperthyroidism. Recombination connected TRBV27 to TRBJ2-7; no D segment can be confidently identified. The specimen was blood. The bases read TGTGCCAGCAGTTTGAGCCCTAGCTCCTACGAGCAGTACTTC. Its translation reads: CASSLSPSSYEQYF.